The clone carrying this TCR beta chain was observed a few times. The source of the sample is a study of molecular identifiers for immune sequencing clone quantification. A CD8+CD4-CCR7+CD45RA+ gate was used to sort naive CD8 T cells. TCRdb ran MiXCR on the PCR reads and lists one entry per CDR3 protein. The table lists about 500,000 distinct CDR3 sequences, about 25% of them singletons. The CDR3 is 15 amino acids. J gave up 4 bases and V 3 bases, and 7 bases lay outside the gene matches. Germline V gene sequence: CDR1 SGDLS, CDR2 YYNGEE. The specimen was naive CD8+ T cells from blood, with Jurkat cell RNA spiked in. The subset denotes: FACS-sorted CD8+CD4-CCR7+CD45RA+ naive T cells. The receptor was isolated from a human donor in good health. Some libraries in this study had Jurkat cell RNA spiked in. The chain employs TRBV9 and TRBJ2-3; TRBD2 matches at 8 bases. The CDR3: CASSASGSGPDTQYF. The CDR3 region has the DNA TGTGCCAGCAGCGCGAGCGGGAGCGGGCCAGATACGCAGTATTTT.